This TCR beta chain originates from a study of siplizumab effects on memory and regulatory T cells. Findings and caveats of the study: Unstimulated naive T cells seemed to show more diversity than memory cells did, and they also seemed to be among the major contributors to the alloresponse. Roughly 75-96% of proliferating clones (CD4+ or CD8+) could not be assigned a naive or memory phenotype.

Assay used: immunoSEQ multiplex PCR; TCRdb lists only in-frame clones, some missing. The sample holds around 78,000 clones, roughly 89% seen once. Trimming shortened V by 4 bases and J by 1 base, and 8 bases separated the two germline ends. Looked up from germline, CDR1 is SGHAT and CDR2 is FQNNGV. The CDR3 consists of 13 residues. With regard to this clone: Its antigen is still unknown.

The sequence derives from a human donor in good health. Sample: CD8+ T cells sorted from blood. The chain employs TRBV11-2 and TRBJ2-7; no clear D. For the CDR3, the DNA is TGTGCCAGCAGCTATACAGCTTCCTACGAGCAGTACTTC. This gives the protein CASSYTASYEQYF.